The 15 T cell receptor beta chains below come from one sample, sequenced in a study of blood T cell repertoires in COVID-19. The protocol was immunoSEQ multiplex PCR, while the TCRdb copy is restricted to in-frame clones and leaves out a portion. Among over 85,000 clones listed, 79% were seen once. The sequencing input was peripheral blood. These TCRs come from a human donor in a cohort sampled during active COVID-19.

This clone was seen only a few times. The V call is TRBV3-1 (or the pseudogene TRBV3-2), the J call TRBJ2-5; 9 bases are shared with TRBD2. Germline CDR1 is LGHDT and CDR2 is YNNKEL (reference sequence). This CDR3 has 15 amino acids. The trim removed 3 bases at V and 2 bases at J, leaving 4 bases unmatched. CDR3 sequence reads: CASSHPTSGQETQYF. The CDR3 DNA reads as TGTGCCAGCAGCCACCCGACTAGCGGACAAGAGACCCAGTACTTC.

The chain combines TRBV4-2 with TRBJ1-2, with D maybe TRBD1 (5 bases). The germline V gene encodes CDR1 LGHNA and CDR2 YNFKEQ. CDR3 length equals 13 residues. With 0 bases removed from V and 8 bases from J, the gap between germline ends came to 10 bases. This chain's CDR3 is CASSQEGHRGYTF. The CDR3, as DNA: TGTGCCAGCAGCCAAGAGGGGCATCGCGGCTACACCTTC.

The chain couples TRBV5-6 to TRBJ2-3, with 9 bases identical to TRBD2. The ends lost 2 bases at V and 4 bases at J; junction bases unmatched: 2. This CDR3 contains 14 residues. Germline CDR1 and CDR2: SGHDT and YYEEEE. CDR3 region: CASSFSGSPDTQYF. DNA of the CDR3: TGTGCCAGCAGCTTTAGCGGGAGCCCAGATACGCAGTATTTT.

This chain connects TRBV4-2 to TRBJ2-5; 7 bases are a match to TRBD2. The germline CDR1 and CDR2 sequences are LGHNA and YNFKEQ. This CDR3 has 18 amino acids. Losses at the gene ends were 2 bases for V and 4 bases for J; bases not matched to a gene: 16. The CDR3: CASSQRATSPSAAETQYF. As DNA, the CDR3 is TGTGCCAGCAGCCAAAGGGCGACTAGCCCCTCGGCAGCAGAGACCCAGTACTTC.

This clone was recorded a few times. This chain joins TRBV7-9 and TRBJ2-1, with TRBD2 matching 9 bases. J lost 0 bases, V lost 5 bases, and 8 bases had no gene match. Germline V gene lookup returns CDR1 SEHNR and CDR2 FQNEAQ (reference sequence). This CDR3 spans 17 amino acids. CDR3 residues: CASSLSSGASSYNEQFF. The DNA for the CDR3 is TGTGCCAGCAGCCTATCTAGCGGGGCAAGCTCCTACAATGAGCAGTTCTTC.

The rearrangement uses TRBV6-5 and TRBJ2-3; TRBD1 agrees at 8 bases. The germline V gene has CDR1 MNHEY and CDR2 SVGAGI. The CDR3 sequence is 14 residues long. Trimming took 8 bases from V and 0 from J; bases not matched to a gene: 4. CDR3 sequence: CASAGGLSTDTQYF. The DNA of the CDR3 is TGTGCCAGCGCAGGGGGCTTGAGCACAGATACGCAGTATTTT.

This rearrangement joins TRBV7-2 to TRBJ2-1; no clear D. Trimming pared 5 bases from V and 5 bases from J, leaving 16 bases between. Germline V gene data show CDR1 as SGHTA and CDR2 as FQGNSA. The CDR3 has 15 residues. The CDR3: CASSPDPAGDNEQFF. Here the CDR3 DNA reads TGTGCCAGCAGCCCCGACCCCGCTGGAGACAATGAGCAGTTCTTC.

The rearrangement uses TRBV7-3 and TRBJ2-3, with D possibly matching TRBD2 (5 bases). The V end lost 1 base, the J end lost 1 base, and 15 bases lay between the germline ends. Germline values: CDR1 SGHTA, CDR2 FQGTGA. There are 17 residues in the CDR3. In DNA form, the CDR3 reads TGTGCCAGCAGCTTAATTGTCCTAGCCAAGGGCACAGATACGCAGTATTTT. It specifies CASSLIVLAKGTDTQYF.

This clone was counted once. The chain combines TRBV24-1 with TRBJ2-3; 7 positions agree with TRBD2. This CDR3 region has 17 residues. Germline CDR1 and CDR2: KGHDR and SFDVKD. Losses at the gene ends were 3 bases for V and 3 bases for J; bases not matched to a gene: 11. For the CDR3, the DNA is TGTGCCACCAGTGATGCGCCGGGGGGTAAGGGGACAGATACGCAGTATTTT. Protein: CATSDAPGGKGTDTQYF.

The V call is TRBV7-6, the J call TRBJ2-4, with 7 bases aligning to TRBD2. The CDR3 runs 17 residues. The junction had 11 bases not matched to a gene; V was cut back by 1 base and J by 5 bases. Germline loops: CDR1 SGHVS, CDR2 FNYEAQ. CDR3 nucleotides: TGTGCCAGCAGCTTAGGGGCGAGGGGTGCGGGAGAAAACATTCAGTACTTC. Its protein product is CASSLGARGAGENIQYF.

The rearrangement links TRBV5-1 to TRBJ2-2; 8 bases are a match to TRBD2. The CDR3 consists of 15 residues. Trimming cost V 0 bases and J 6 bases; bases outside gene matches: 4. The germline CDR1 and CDR2 sequences are SGHRS and YFSETQ. CDR3 residues: CASSLVGLVPGELFF. In DNA form, the CDR3 reads TGCGCCAGCAGCTTGGTGGGACTAGTCCCCGGGGAGCTGTTTTTT.

The chain recombines TRBV4-3 with TRBJ2-7; a possible D gene is TRBD2 (6 bases). V was cut by 1 base and J by 7 bases, with 23 bases left in between. Germline-derived CDR1 and CDR2 are LGHNA and YSLEER. This CDR3 is 17 amino acids long. The CDR3 is CASSQAAHETRGGEQYF. DNA for the CDR3: TGCGCCAGCAGCCAAGCTGCGCATGAGACTAGGGGCGGGGAGCAGTACTTC.

The chain is built from TRBV12-3 or TRBV12-4 and TRBJ1-2, with D uncertain. This CDR3 region has 13 residues. V lost 3 bases and J lost 2, with 7 bases in between. CDR3 amino acids: CASSFTVNYGYTF. The DNA of the CDR3 is TGTGCCAGCAGTTTTACAGTAAACTATGGCTACACCTTC.

There are a few counts of this clone. V gene TRBV27 combines with J gene TRBJ1-1; D is perhaps TRBD1 (5 bases). CDR1 and CDR2 from the germline V gene are MNHEY and SMNVEV (reference sequence). The CDR3 has 13 residues. Trimming took 1 base from V and 4 from J, leaving 7 bases between them. The CDR3 DNA reads as TGTGCCAGCAGTTTATTGGGGGGCACTGAAGCTTTCTTT. This translates into CASSLLGGTEAFF.

Only a few counts were recorded for this clone. The chain joins TRBV12-5 to TRBJ2-7, with 11 bases aligning to TRBD2. The germline V gene has CDR1 LGHNT and CDR2 FRNRAP. CDR3 length: 17 residues. Trimming took 7 bases from V and 3 from J; bases not matched to a gene: 14. DNA for the CDR3: TGTGCTAGTGTCGCAGGGCTAGCGGGAGGACGATACTACGAGCAGTACTTC. The encoded protein is CASVAGLAGGRYYEQYF.